This passage covers 5 T cell receptor beta chains from one sample sequenced in a study of T cell changes during pregnancy in multiple sclerosis. The method was immunoSEQ multiplex PCR; TCRdb's version includes in-frame clones alone and lacks a portion of them. The table has 45,000 to 55,000 clones, 90% to 95% seen once. This specimen consisted of CD8+ T cells from peripheral blood mononuclear cells, obtained before pregnancy. Every receptor here comes from a female donor with multiple sclerosis, enrolled in a pregnancy study.

The sample holds one count of this clone. This chain uses TRBV27 with TRBJ2-7; D is perhaps TRBD2 (5 bases). The V end was cut by 5 bases, the J end by 3 bases, with 11 bases between. The CDR3 runs 13 residues. Germline V gives CDR1 MNHEY, CDR2 SMNVEV (reference sequence). The CDR3, as DNA: TGTGCCAGCAGTCCCGGGGTGGGCTACGAGCAGTACTTC. Its protein product is CASSPGVGYEQYF.

The chain has TRBV7-6 and TRBJ2-1; weak D call: TRBD2 (5 bases). Germline CDR1 reads SGHVS; CDR2 reads FNYEAQ. The V and J ends lost 1 base and 4 bases respectively, with 11 bases between them. The CDR3 spans 15 residues. CDR3 DNA: TGTGCCAGCAGCTTAGGGGGAGTGGCGTACAATGAGCAGTTCTTC. It codes for CASSLGGVAYNEQFF.

This chain links TRBV27 with TRBJ2-1; TRBD2 is a possible D gene (6 bases). This CDR3 region has 15 residues. Trimming took 5 bases from V and 5 from J, leaving 16 bases between them. Germline loops: CDR1 MNHEY, CDR2 SMNVEV (reference sequence). In nucleotides, the CDR3 is TGTGCCAGCAGTGGTGCGGGGAGCTGGAACAATGAGCAGTTCTTC. Translating it yields CASSGAGSWNNEQFF.

The genes are TRBV29-1 and TRBJ2-3; possible D gene TRBD1, 6 bases. The length of the CDR3 is 15 residues. Germline assignment: CDR1 SQVTM and CDR2 ANQGSEA. Trimming shortened V by 4 bases and J by 2 bases, and 16 bases separated the two germline ends. This CDR3 is CSVAEGDPDTDTQYF. CDR3 coding DNA: TGCAGCGTTGCTGAGGGGGACCCCGACACAGATACGCAGTATTTT.

The genes are TRBV5-5 and TRBJ1-5, with 7 bases matching TRBD1. Unmatched junction bases numbered 3, after V lost 3 bases and J lost 3 bases. The CDR3 is made up of 14 amino acids. The germline CDR1 and CDR2 sequences are SGHKS and YYEKEE (reference sequence). Here the CDR3 reads CASSYDRDNQPQHF. CDR3 in DNA: TGTGCCAGCAGCTACGACAGGGACAATCAGCCCCAGCATTTT.